This T cell receptor beta chain was recorded in a study of control samples from healthy donors and cancer patients (dated by TCRdb to 2018 to 2021). Libraries were prepared through the immunoSEQ multiplex PCR assay. As stored in TCRdb, this immuneACCESS dataset retains in-frame rearrangements with V and J assigned. A fraction of the clones does not appear; measured against another copy, unresolved V genes explain less than half of the discrepancy, and the remainder lacks a known reason. The sample table holds 150,000 to 200,000 clones, of which 70% to 90% were seen once. Around 12% of the sample is in the top ten clones. For CDR1 and CDR2, the germline V gene lists SGDLS and YYNGEE. Trimming at the junction amounts to 0 bases on V and 4 bases on J, and the germline ends lie 11 bases apart. CDR3 length: 14 amino acids, cysteine to phenylalanine. Left in the record is the CDR3 DNA by itself, 42 bases read in frame from the first base.

As concerns this clone: Its specific antigen is unknown. No much larger clonotype is one base removed from it; base qualities were not supplied.

This sequence was found in a man aged 25 to 40 in good health. The material sequenced was blood. The V and J segments used are TRBV9 and TRBJ2-7, with the D gene not confidently named. The nucleotides are TGTGCCAGCAGCGTAGGTGCGGTGGGATACGAGCAGTACTTC. Its protein reads: CASSVGAVGYEQYF.